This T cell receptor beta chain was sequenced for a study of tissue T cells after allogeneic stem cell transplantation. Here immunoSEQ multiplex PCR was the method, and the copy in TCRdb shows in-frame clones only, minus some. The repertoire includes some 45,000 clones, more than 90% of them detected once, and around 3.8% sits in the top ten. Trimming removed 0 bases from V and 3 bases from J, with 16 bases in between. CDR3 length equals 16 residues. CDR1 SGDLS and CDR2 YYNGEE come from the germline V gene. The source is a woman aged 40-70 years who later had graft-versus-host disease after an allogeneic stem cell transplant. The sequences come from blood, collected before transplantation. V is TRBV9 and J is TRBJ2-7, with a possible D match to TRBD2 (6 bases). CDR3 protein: CASSVGAPSDLYEQYF. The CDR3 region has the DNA TGTGCCAGCAGCGTAGGCGCTCCTAGCGATCTCTACGAGCAGTACTTC.